This T cell receptor beta chain was documented in a study of blood T cell repertoires in COVID-19. Study as a whole: Sites in the United States, Italy and Spain provided acute and convalescent COVID-19 samples. Sample material is recorded as cDNA or gDNA derived from T cells, B-cell-depleted T cells, or PBMCs.

Germline V gives CDR1 SEHNR, CDR2 FQNEAQ (reference sequence). J was trimmed by 2 bases and V by 4 bases; bases with no gene match: 14. The CDR3 has 19 amino acids. Produced via immunoSEQ multiplex PCR; TCRdb's table is partial and in-frame only. The sample holds some 400,000 clones; around 84% are singletons and the top ten take around 2.9%. The rearrangement links TRBV7-9 to TRBJ2-1, with 10 bases lining up with TRBD2. The TCR was taken from a human donor in a cohort sampled during active COVID-19. Material for sequencing was peripheral blood. The CDR3, as DNA: TGTGCCAGCAGCTCCCGTTCCGGACTAGCGGAACGTGCCTACAATGAGCAGTTCTTC. This gives the protein CASSSRSGLAERAYNEQFF.